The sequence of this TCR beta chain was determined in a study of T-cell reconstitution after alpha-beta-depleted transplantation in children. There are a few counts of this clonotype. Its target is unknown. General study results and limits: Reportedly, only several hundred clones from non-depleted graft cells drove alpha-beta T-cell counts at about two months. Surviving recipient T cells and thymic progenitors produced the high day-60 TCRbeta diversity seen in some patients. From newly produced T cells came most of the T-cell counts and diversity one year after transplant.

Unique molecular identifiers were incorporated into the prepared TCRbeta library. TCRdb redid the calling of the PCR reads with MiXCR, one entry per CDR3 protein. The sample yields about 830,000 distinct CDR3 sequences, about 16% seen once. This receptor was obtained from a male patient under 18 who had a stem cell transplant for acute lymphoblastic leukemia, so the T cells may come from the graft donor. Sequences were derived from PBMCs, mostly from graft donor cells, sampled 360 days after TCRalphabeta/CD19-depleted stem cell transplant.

The CDR3 coding sequence is TGCGCCAGCAGCTTGTACCCCGCCGGACAGGGTTGGAATGAGCAGTTCTTC. Protein: CASSLYPAGQGWNEQFF. The chain carries TRBV5-1 and TRBJ2-1, with 8 bases matching TRBD1. CDR1 is SGHRS and CDR2 is YFSETQ in the germline V gene. J lost 7 bases, V lost 1 base, and 13 bases had no gene match. CDR3 length: 17 residues.